The 30 T cell receptor beta chains reported below all come from one sample, sequenced in a study of blood T cell repertoires in COVID-19. The assay was immunoSEQ multiplex PCR, and TCRdb's table has in-frame clones only and misses some. Here the sample spans over 30,000 clones, around 86% being singletons. The sequenced sample was peripheral blood. These receptors were taken from a man between 65 and 85 years old with acute or convalescent COVID-19.

The genes are TRBV5-6 and TRBJ2-3, with a possible D match to TRBD2 (7 bases). V was shortened by 4 bases and J by 3 bases, with 18 bases between the two germline ends. The germline CDR1 and CDR2 sequences are SGHDT and YYEEEE. The CDR3 loop spans 16 amino acids. The CDR3 sequence: CASSPTRGGWTDTQYF. CDR3 sequence (DNA): TGTGCCAGCAGCCCGACTAGGGGGGGTTGGACAGATACGCAGTATTTT. Drawing the rest from reference TRBV5-6 and TRBJ2-3, the complete variable domain is DAGVTQSPTHLIKTRGQQVTLRCSPKSGHDTVSWYQQALGQGPQFIFQYYEEEERQRGNFPDRFSGHQFPNYSSELNVNALLLGDSALYLCASSPTRGGWTDTQYFGPGTRLTVL.

The chain combines TRBV18 with TRBJ1-5; 7 bases are a match to TRBD1. V lost 2 bases, J lost 4 bases, and 5 bases stayed unmatched. Germline lookup yields CDR1 KGHSH and CDR2 LQKENI. The CDR3 has 15 amino acids. Here the CDR3 DNA reads TGTGCCAGCTCACCAGGAGGGGGCCGTAATCAGCCCCAGCATTTT. Translated, it gives CASSPGGGRNQPQHF.

The J gene is TRBJ1-1, the V gene TRBV12-3 or TRBV12-4; D remains unclear. The ends were cut back, 8 bases at V and 2 bases at J, with 9 bases in the middle. The CDR3 is 12 amino acids. CDR3 in DNA: TGTGCCAGCTCTCACAGTAACACTGAAGCTTTCTTT. Its protein is CASSHSNTEAFF.

This clone was picked up a small number of times. The chain joins TRBV7-9 to TRBJ1-4, with D tentatively TRBD1 (6 bases). Trimming shortened V by 5 bases and J by 4 bases, and 8 bases separated the two germline ends. The CDR3 consists of 13 residues. The germline gives CDR1 SEHNR, CDR2 FQNEAQ (reference sequence). The CDR3 protein is CASSGQSNEKLFF. In DNA form, the CDR3 reads TGTGCCAGCAGCGGACAGAGTAATGAAAAACTGTTTTTT.

The chain employs TRBV5-4 and TRBJ1-1; 8 nucleotides agree with TRBD1. The ends lost 4 bases at V and 0 bases at J; junction bases unmatched: 8. CDR1 is SGHNT, CDR2 YYREEE, per germline (reference sequence). The CDR3 contains 16 residues. CDR3 in DNA: TGTGCCAGCAGCCGAGGACAGGGACTTGTGAACACTGAAGCTTTCTTT. Its translation: CASSRGQGLVNTEAFF.

The J gene is TRBJ2-5, the V gene TRBV4-2; unclear D gene. CDR1 is LGHNA, CDR2 YNFKEQ, per germline. Trimming removed 4 bases at V and 4 bases at J, with 10 bases between. This CDR3 region has 13 residues. The chain's CDR3 is CASSLQQRETQYF. CDR3 coding DNA: TGTGCCAGCAGCCTCCAGCAGCGAGAGACCCAGTACTTC.

The chain joins TRBV5-4 to TRBJ2-3; D might be TRBD1 (5 bases). V was clipped by 4 bases and J by 2 bases, with 11 bases between them. CDR3 length: 14 amino acids. Germline V lookup: CDR1 SGHNT, CDR2 YYREEE (reference sequence). CDR3 in amino acids: CASSPYRTTDTQYF. DNA of the CDR3: TGTGCCAGCAGCCCCTACAGGACCACAGATACGCAGTATTTT.

CDR3 coding DNA: TGTGCCTCCCCCGGGGACAAAAACACCGGGGAGCTGTTTTTT. Translated: CASPGDKNTGELFF. This sequence joins TRBV30 and TRBJ2-2; TRBD1 is a possible D gene (6 bases). CDR1 GTSNPN and CDR2 SVGIG come from the germline V gene (reference sequence). V shed 7 bases and J shed 2 bases, with 14 bases lying between them. The CDR3 extends over 14 amino acids.

The rearrangement uses TRBV9 and TRBJ2-5; 11 bases are shared with TRBD2. Germline V CDR1 and CDR2: SGDLS, YYNGEE. The CDR3 runs 15 residues. The ends lost 2 bases at V and 5 bases at J; junction bases unmatched: 5. The CDR3 sequence is CASSVTSGTGETQYF. The CDR3 DNA reads TGTGCCAGCAGCGTGACTAGCGGGACCGGTGAGACCCAGTACTTC.

V and J are TRBV18 and TRBJ1-1, with D uncertain. CDR3 length: 12 residues. Trimming pared 5 bases from V and 0 bases from J, leaving 4 bases between. Germline V gene data show CDR1 as KGHSH and CDR2 as LQKENI. In DNA form, the CDR3 reads TGTGCCAGCTCAGAGATGAACACTGAAGCTTTCTTT. Encoded protein: CASSEMNTEAFF.

The chain combines TRBV30 with TRBJ2-7; 10 positions match TRBD2. The CDR3 has 15 amino acids. Germline V gene lookup returns CDR1 GTSNPN and CDR2 SVGIG (reference sequence). V gave up 4 bases and J gave up 0 bases; unmatched junction bases: 6. CDR3 nucleotide sequence: TGTGCCTGGAAACTTAGCGGGGGGTTCTCCTACGAGCAGTACTTC. Its protein is CAWKLSGGFSYEQYF.

The chain links TRBV7-8 to TRBJ2-7; TRBD2 matches at 7 bases. J lost 2 bases, V lost 2 bases, and 9 bases had no gene match. Germline V CDR1 and CDR2: SGHVS, FQNEAQ. The CDR3 runs to 16 residues. The CDR3 bases are TGTGCCAGCAGCTTAAGGCGGGGGTCCCTTCCCTACGAGCAGTACTTC. This encodes CASSLRRGSLPYEQYF.

The V gene is TRBV24-1, the J gene TRBJ2-1; 8 positions match TRBD2. CDR3 size: 16 residues. Trimming cost V 0 bases and J 5 bases; bases outside gene matches: 5. Germline loops: CDR1 KGHDR, CDR2 SFDVKD. The CDR3 protein is CATSDLSGGGHNEQFF. CDR3 nucleotide sequence: TGTGCCACCAGTGATTTGAGCGGGGGCGGGCACAATGAGCAGTTCTTC.

The V and J genes are TRBV19 and TRBJ2-1; TRBD2 matches 10 bases. The CDR3 is made up of 14 amino acids. Germline V gene lookup returns CDR1 LNHDA and CDR2 SQIVND (reference sequence). V lost 11 bases, J lost 7 bases, and 11 bases stayed unmatched. The CDR3 coding sequence is TGTGCCTCCTACGCTAGCGGGAGCAAGAATGAGCAGTTCTTC. Translation: CASYASGSKNEQFF.

This sequence joins TRBV4-2 and TRBJ2-1; D possibly corresponds to TRBD2 (6 bases). CDR1 LGHNA and CDR2 YNFKEQ come from the germline V gene. The CDR3 is 17 residues long. V was shortened by 3 bases and J by 2 bases, with 17 bases between the two germline ends. The CDR3, as DNA: TGTGCCAGCAGCCATGGCCTTGGGCGGGGTACCTACAATGAGCAGTTCTTC. This sequence encodes CASSHGLGRGTYNEQFF.

The genes are TRBV7-2 and TRBJ2-2, with 11 bases matching TRBD2. The CDR3 has 18 residues. CDR1 and CDR2 (germline): SGHTA, FQGNSA. J lost 3 bases, V lost 1 base, and 7 bases had no gene match. The CDR3 nucleotides read TGTGCCAGCAGCTTAGTGGGTAGCGGGGGGGGACACACCGGGGAGCTGTTTTTT. Its protein is CASSLVGSGGGHTGELFF.

DNA for the CDR3: TGTGCCAGTAGTGACAGTGGAGTGAACACTGAAGCTTTCTTT. It yields the protein CASSDSGVNTEAFF. The chain is built from TRBV19 and TRBJ1-1; maybe TRBD1 (5 bases). In germline, CDR1 is LNHDA, CDR2 SQIVND (reference sequence). V gave up 5 bases and J gave up 0 bases, with 10 bases separating them. The CDR3 is 14 residues long.

The chain uses TRBV11-3 and TRBJ1-4; the match to TRBD1 covers 9 bases. J lost 4 bases, V lost 5 bases, and 11 bases had no gene match. Germline CDR1 is SGHNT and CDR2 is YENEEA. The CDR3 contains 17 residues. The CDR3 nucleotides read TGTGCCAGCAGCCGTTCCCGGGACAGGGTAGGTAATGAAAAACTGTTTTTT. Translating it yields CASSRSRDRVGNEKLFF.

The chain carries TRBV3-1 (or the pseudogene TRBV3-2) and TRBJ1-2; D not certain. The CDR3 spans 14 residues. V was clipped by 0 bases and J by 8 bases, with 13 bases between them. Germline V gene lookup returns CDR1 LGHDT and CDR2 YNNKEL (reference sequence). The CDR3 coding sequence is TGTGCCAGCAGCCAAGAACCACGGGGTAAGGGCTACACCTTC. Its translation is CASSQEPRGKGYTF.

The CDR3 sequence is CASIKATGVVLTQYF. CDR3 sequence (DNA): TGTGCCAGCATCAAGGCGACAGGGGTTGTTTTGACCCAGTACTTC. This sequence joins TRBV28 and TRBJ2-5; 8 bases agree with TRBD1. The V gene end was trimmed by 7 bases and the J gene end by 7 bases; junction bases not matched to a gene: 14. The CDR3 covers 15 residues. Germline V gene sequence: CDR1 MDHEN, CDR2 SYDVKM.

The CDR3 is CASSHRQGGGNQPQHF. CDR3 DNA: TGCGCCAGCAGCCATAGACAGGGAGGAGGCAATCAGCCCCAGCATTTT. The chain recombines TRBV4-1 with TRBJ1-5, with TRBD1 identical over 7 bases. This CDR3 contains 16 residues. The V gene's germline CDR1 is MGHRA and CDR2 YSYEKL. The junction had 7 bases not matched to a gene; V was cut back by 3 bases and J by 2 bases.

Here the CDR3 DNA reads TGTGCCAGCAGTCCCCTCCAAAATACGGGGTTGGCTAATGAAAAACTGTTTTTT. Its translation is CASSPLQNTGLANEKLFF. The chain uses TRBV28 and TRBJ1-4; no reliable D call. Germline CDR1 MDHEN, CDR2 SYDVKM. With 5 bases removed from V and 3 bases from J, the gap between germline ends came to 22 bases. The CDR3 loop spans 18 amino acids.

This chain's CDR3 is CASRPGGTGGVDTEAFF. In nucleotides, the CDR3 is TGTGCCAGCAGACCAGGGGGGACAGGGGGCGTAGACACTGAAGCTTTCTTT. The V call is TRBV11-2, the J call TRBJ1-1, with 12 bases matching TRBD1. With 6 bases clipped from V and 3 bases from J, the junction kept 11 bases outside the gene matches. Germline loops: CDR1 SGHAT, CDR2 FQNNGV. CDR3 length: 17 residues.

The CDR3 reads CASRDRSNYGYTF. The CDR3 bases are TGTGCCAGCAGGGACAGGTCTAACTATGGCTACACCTTC. The rearrangement joins TRBV6-5 to TRBJ1-2; 7 nucleotides align to TRBD1. Per the germline V gene, CDR1 is MNHEY and CDR2 is SVGAGI. The V gene end was trimmed by 6 bases and the J gene end by 0 bases; junction bases not matched to a gene: 1. The CDR3 contains 13 residues.

V is TRBV15 and J is TRBJ2-5; D is undetermined. CDR3 length: 15 amino acids. The V end was cut by 0 bases, the J end by 5 bases, with 13 bases between. CDR1 is LNHNV, CDR2 YYDKDF, per germline (reference sequence). The CDR3 DNA reads as TGTGCCACCAGCAGAGACTCCCGAACCGGGGAGACCCAGTACTTC. This encodes CATSRDSRTGETQYF.

The J gene is TRBJ1-1, the V gene TRBV7-2; 7 bases line up with TRBD1. J lost 5 bases, V lost 6 bases, and 12 bases had no gene match. In germline, CDR1 is SGHTA, CDR2 FQGNSA. This CDR3 contains 15 residues. Here the CDR3 DNA reads TGTGCCAGCAGTCAACTTACGACAGGGTTGACTGAAGCTTTCTTT. Protein sequence: CASSQLTTGLTEAFF.

Here the CDR3 reads CAWSKPPGQRYEQYF. The CDR3 DNA follows: TGTGCCTGGAGTAAGCCCCCCGGACAACGTTACGAGCAGTACTTC. The chain has TRBV30 and TRBJ2-7; perhaps TRBD1 as D (5 bases). In germline, CDR1 is GTSNPN, CDR2 SVGIG (reference sequence). CDR3 length: 15 residues. Between the trimmed V and J ends, which lost 2 bases and 4 bases, there was a span of 18 bases.

This clone showed up just once. This chain connects TRBV7-7 to TRBJ2-5; a possible D gene is TRBD2 (5 bases). Germline CDR1 is SSHAT and CDR2 is FNYEAQ (reference sequence). Between the trimmed V and J ends, which lost 7 bases and 5 bases, there was a span of 14 bases. The CDR3 spans 13 residues. The CDR3, as DNA: TGTGCCAGCACGGTCGGGGTTGAGGAGACCCAGTACTTC. Its translation is CASTVGVEETQYF.

This chain links TRBV5-5 with TRBJ1-5, with TRBD1 matching 9 bases. This CDR3 spans 14 amino acids. Germline CDR1 SGHKS, CDR2 YYEKEE (reference sequence). Trimming removed 2 bases from V and 4 bases from J; junction bases left unmatched: 1. As DNA, the CDR3 is TGTGCCAGCAGCTTCGGGACAGGGAATCAGCCCCAGCATTTT. Its protein product is CASSFGTGNQPQHF.

The chain recombines TRBV30 with TRBJ1-2; 10 bases align to TRBD1. V shed 0 bases and J 8 bases; nucleotides not matched to a gene: 9. Germline V lookup: CDR1 GTSNPN, CDR2 SVGIG (reference sequence). The CDR3 spans 15 residues. The CDR3 DNA sequence: TGTGCCTGGAGTGTAGGGGACAGGGGCAGAAAGGGCTACACCTTC. Translating it yields CAWSVGDRGRKGYTF.